These T cell receptor beta chains were read from a single sample in a study of blood T cell repertoires in COVID-19. Profiled with immunoSEQ multiplex PCR; TCRdb holds only in-frame clones, not every one. The sample has some 230,000 clones; about 83% are singletons. Sample: peripheral blood. The source is a woman aged 50 to 65 with acute or convalescent COVID-19. The CDR3 runs from the conserved cysteine through the conserved F or W. A D gene is named only where the DNA matches it firmly. The size of a clone is reported for some rows only, either as once, few or many, or as a class for expanded clones.

>TRBJ1-1|NA|TRBV25-1|once
CASSPSWANTEAFF
TGTGCCAGCAGCCCCAGCTGGGCGAACACTGAAGCTTTCTTT
>TRBJ2-7|NA|TRBV5-6|few
CASSFGQPNPYEQYF
TGTGCCAGCAGCTTTGGACAACCTAATCCCTACGAGCAGTACTTC
>TRBJ1-5|TRBD1|TRBV6-1|NA
CASSEALTGPYQPQHF
TGTGCCAGCAGTGAAGCCCTGACAGGGCCTTATCAGCCCCAGCATTTT
>TRBJ2-3|TRBD1|TRBV15|NA
CATSRGPDRGQDTQYF
TGTGCCACCAGCAGAGGACCCGACAGGGGGCAAGATACGCAGTATTTT
>TRBJ1-1|TRBD1|TRBV5-4|NA
CASSAPGQGARGTEAFF
TGTGCCAGCAGCGCACCGGGACAGGGGGCCCGGGGCACTGAAGCTTTCTTT
>TRBJ1-5|NA|TRBV30|NA
CAWGHGGKQPQHF
TGTGCCTGGGGGCATGGGGGGAAACAGCCCCAGCATTTT
>TRBJ2-7|NA|TRBV5-1|once
CASSIGGSYEQYF
TGCGCCAGCAGTATAGGGGGCTCCTACGAGCAGTACTTC
>TRBJ2-7|TRBD2|TRBV18|NA
CASSPPLAGATYEQYF
TGTGCCAGCTCACCACCCTTAGCGGGAGCAACCTACGAGCAGTACTTC
>TRBJ1-5|NA|TRBV28|NA
CASSGVLEPQHF
TGTGCCAGCAGCGGGGTACTAGAGCCCCAGCATTTT
>TRBJ1-2|NA|TRBV4-2|few
CASSQDLTARYGYTF
TGTGCCAGCAGCCAAGATCTAACCGCGCGCTATGGCTACACCTTC
>TRBJ1-1|TRBD1|TRBV6-1|NA
CASSAQGALTEAFF
TGTGCCAGCAGTGCGCAGGGGGCCTTGACTGAAGCTTTCTTT